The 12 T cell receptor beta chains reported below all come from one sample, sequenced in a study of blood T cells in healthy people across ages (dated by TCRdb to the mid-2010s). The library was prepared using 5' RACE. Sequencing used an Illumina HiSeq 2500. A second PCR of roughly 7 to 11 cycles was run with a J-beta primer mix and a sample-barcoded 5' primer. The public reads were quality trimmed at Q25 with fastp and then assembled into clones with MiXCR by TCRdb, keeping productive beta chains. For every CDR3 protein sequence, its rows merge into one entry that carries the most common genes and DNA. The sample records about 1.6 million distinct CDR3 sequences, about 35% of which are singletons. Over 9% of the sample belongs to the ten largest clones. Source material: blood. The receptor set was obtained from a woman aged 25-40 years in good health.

The CDR3 sequence: CASTDTSNQPQHF. The CDR3 DNA reads TGTGCCAGTACCGACACTAGCAATCAGCCCCAGCATTTT. This chain uses TRBV19 with TRBJ1-5; no definite D call. The ends were cut back, 7 bases at V and 0 bases at J, with 7 bases in the middle. The germline CDR1 and CDR2 sequences are LNHDA and SQIVND (reference sequence). The CDR3 is 13 amino acids.

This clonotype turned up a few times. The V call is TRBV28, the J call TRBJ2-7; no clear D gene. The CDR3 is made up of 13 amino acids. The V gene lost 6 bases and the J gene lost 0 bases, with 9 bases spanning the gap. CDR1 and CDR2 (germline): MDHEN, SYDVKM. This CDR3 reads CASRQADSYEQYF. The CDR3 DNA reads TGTGCCAGCAGGCAGGCTGACTCCTACGAGCAGTACTTC.

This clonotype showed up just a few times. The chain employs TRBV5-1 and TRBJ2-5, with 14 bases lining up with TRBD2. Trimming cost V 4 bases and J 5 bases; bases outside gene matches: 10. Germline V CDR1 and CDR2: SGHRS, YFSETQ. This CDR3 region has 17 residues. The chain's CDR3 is CASSPTTSGGAYETQYF. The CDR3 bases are TGCGCCAGCAGCCCCACGACTAGCGGGGGGGCCTATGAGACCCAGTACTTC.

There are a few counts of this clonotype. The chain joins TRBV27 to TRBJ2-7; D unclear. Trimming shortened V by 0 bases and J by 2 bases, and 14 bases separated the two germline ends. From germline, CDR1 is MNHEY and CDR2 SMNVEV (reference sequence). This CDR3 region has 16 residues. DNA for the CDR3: TGTGCCAGCAGTTTATCCGAGGCGGCCCAAACCTACGAGCAGTACTTC. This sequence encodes CASSLSEAAQTYEQYF.

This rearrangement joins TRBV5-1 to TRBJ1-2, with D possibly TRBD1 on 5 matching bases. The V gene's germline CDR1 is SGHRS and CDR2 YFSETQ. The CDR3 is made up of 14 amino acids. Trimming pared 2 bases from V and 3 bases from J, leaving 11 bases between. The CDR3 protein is CASSLYRGDYGYTF. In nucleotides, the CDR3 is TGCGCCAGCAGCTTATACAGAGGGGACTATGGCTACACCTTC.

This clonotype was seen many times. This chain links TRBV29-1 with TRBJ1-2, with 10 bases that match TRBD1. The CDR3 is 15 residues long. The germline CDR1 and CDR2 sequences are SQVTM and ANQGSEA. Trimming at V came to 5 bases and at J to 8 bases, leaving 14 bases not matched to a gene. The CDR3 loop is CSVHTSGGQGTGYTF. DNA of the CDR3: TGCAGCGTTCATACCAGCGGGGGACAGGGGACGGGCTACACCTTC.

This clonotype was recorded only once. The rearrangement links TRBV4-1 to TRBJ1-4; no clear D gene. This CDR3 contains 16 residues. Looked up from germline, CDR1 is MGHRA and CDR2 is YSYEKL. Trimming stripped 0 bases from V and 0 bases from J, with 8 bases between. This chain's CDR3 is CASSQDRGSTNEKLFF. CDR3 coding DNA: TGCGCCAGCAGCCAAGACCGCGGATCAACTAATGAAAAACTGTTTTTT.

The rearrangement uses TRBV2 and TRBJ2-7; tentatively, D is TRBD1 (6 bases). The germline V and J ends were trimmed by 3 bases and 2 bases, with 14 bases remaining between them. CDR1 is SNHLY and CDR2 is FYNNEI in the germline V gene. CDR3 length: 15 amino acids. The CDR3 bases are TGTGCCAGCAGTGATTCCAGGGGCAGCCCCTACGAGCAGTACTTC. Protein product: CASSDSRGSPYEQYF.

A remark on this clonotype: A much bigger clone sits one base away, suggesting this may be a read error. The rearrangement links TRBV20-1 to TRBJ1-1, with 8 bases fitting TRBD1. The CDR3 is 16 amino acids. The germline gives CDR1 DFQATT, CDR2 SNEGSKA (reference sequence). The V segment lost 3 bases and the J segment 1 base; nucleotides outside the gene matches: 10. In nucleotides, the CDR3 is TGCAGTGCTAGCGTAGGAGGTGGACAGGGGAACACTGAAGCTTTCTTT. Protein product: CSASVGGGQGNTEAFF.

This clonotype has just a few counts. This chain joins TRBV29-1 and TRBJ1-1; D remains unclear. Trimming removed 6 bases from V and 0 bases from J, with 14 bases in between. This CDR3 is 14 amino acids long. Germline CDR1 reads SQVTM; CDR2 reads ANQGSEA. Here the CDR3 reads CSVRALLMNTEAFF. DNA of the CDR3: TGCAGCGTAAGGGCCCTCCTCATGAACACTGAAGCTTTCTTT.

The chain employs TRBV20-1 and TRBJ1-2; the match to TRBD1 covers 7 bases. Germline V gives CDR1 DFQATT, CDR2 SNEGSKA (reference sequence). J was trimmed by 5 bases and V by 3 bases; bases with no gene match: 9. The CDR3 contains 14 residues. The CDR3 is CSARGTGAGYGYTF. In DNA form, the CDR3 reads TGCAGTGCTAGGGGTACAGGGGCGGGGTATGGCTACACCTTC.

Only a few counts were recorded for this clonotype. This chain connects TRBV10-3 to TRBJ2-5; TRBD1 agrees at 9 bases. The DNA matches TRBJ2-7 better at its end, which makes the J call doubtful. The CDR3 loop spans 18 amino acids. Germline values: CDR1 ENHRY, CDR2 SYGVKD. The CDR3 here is CAISERIIPLQGAGEQYF. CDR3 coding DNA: TGTGCCATCAGTGAGAGAATCATCCCCCTACAGGGGGCGGGCGAGCAGTACTTC.